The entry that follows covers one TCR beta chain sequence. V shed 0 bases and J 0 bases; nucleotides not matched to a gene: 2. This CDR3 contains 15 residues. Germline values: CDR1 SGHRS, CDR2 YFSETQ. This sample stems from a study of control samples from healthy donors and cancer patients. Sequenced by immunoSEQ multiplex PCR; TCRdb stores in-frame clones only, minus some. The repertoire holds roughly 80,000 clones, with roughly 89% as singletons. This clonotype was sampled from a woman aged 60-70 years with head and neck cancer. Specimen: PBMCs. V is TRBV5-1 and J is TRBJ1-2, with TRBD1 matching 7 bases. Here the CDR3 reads CASSLGGTANYGYTF. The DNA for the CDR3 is TGCGCCAGCAGCTTGGGGGGGACAGCTAACTATGGCTACACCTTC.